The clone carrying this T cell receptor (beta chain) was observed a handful of times. What it binds is not known. This sample is drawn from a study of cytomegalovirus exposure and HLA in healthy donors. Points from the study as a whole: The authors excluded some V segments, including TRBV6-2 and TRBV6-3, as indistinguishable.

The primer mix had 60 Vbeta and 13 Jbeta primers. Using immunoSEQ multiplex PCR, the repertoire was profiled, and TCRdb retains in-frame clones only, with some absent. The sample records 98,000 or so clones, around three quarters being singletons. This CDR3 has 16 amino acids. Unmatched junction bases numbered 10, after V lost 5 bases and J lost 5 bases. Germline CDR1 reads SGHAT; CDR2 reads FQNNGV. The source of this sequence is a man aged 35-49 years in good health and CMV-seronegative. The material sequenced was PBMCs. V usage is TRBV11-2 and J usage is TRBJ2-2; 8 bases are a match to TRBD2. The CDR3 nucleotides are TGTGCCAGCAGCGTTCAAGGACTAGCTATAACCGGGGAGCTGTTTTTT. It is translated as CASSVQGLAITGELFF.